This record covers a single TCR beta chain. What it binds is unknown. The source of the sample is a study of shared clonotypes between healthy human individuals. The study's findings and limits: The sharing of roughly 5% of naive CD4 clonotypes was seen across a handful of donors. Richness estimates generally favored naive over memory subsets. Clonotype sharing among donors likely depends on sequencing depth.

The CDR3 has 15 residues. V dropped 5 bases and J dropped 6 bases, with 16 bases sitting between them. Germline V gives CDR1 SNHLY, CDR2 FYNNEI. The assay was immunoSEQ multiplex PCR, and TCRdb's table has in-frame clones only and misses some. The sample carries about 1.1 million clones, about four fifths recorded once. CD4+ cells yielded CD45RA+ naive and CD45RA-negative memory subsets. This clonotype originated in a man between 18 and 29 years old in good health. Some clones in this sample may be carry-over from other donors' samples. What was sequenced was memory CD4+ T cells from PBMCs. Subset defined: CD45RA-negative fraction. The chain recombines TRBV2 with TRBJ2-2, with D maybe TRBD2 (5 bases). CDR3 sequence (DNA): TGTGCCAGCAGTCCACCAGCAGCCGGGGCCGGGGAGCTGTTTTTT. Translation gives CASSPPAAGAGELFF.